This T cell receptor beta chain originates from a study of control samples from healthy donors and cancer patients. Libraries were prepared by immunoSEQ multiplex PCR; TCRdb keeps only in-frame clonotypes and omits some of them. The data show about 140,000 clones, more than 80% seen once. The V end was cut by 2 bases, the J end by 4 bases, with 11 bases between. Germline V gene sequence: CDR1 SGHTA, CDR2 FQGNSA. The CDR3 runs 14 residues. V gene TRBV7-2 combines with J gene TRBJ1-2; D possibly corresponds to TRBD1 (6 bases). This TCR was sampled from a man in his late teens or twenties in good health. The sample consisted of blood. CDR3 nucleotides: TGTGCCAGCAGCTTAAGCAGGGGCAGCTATGGCTACACCTTC. It encodes CASSLSRGSYGYTF.